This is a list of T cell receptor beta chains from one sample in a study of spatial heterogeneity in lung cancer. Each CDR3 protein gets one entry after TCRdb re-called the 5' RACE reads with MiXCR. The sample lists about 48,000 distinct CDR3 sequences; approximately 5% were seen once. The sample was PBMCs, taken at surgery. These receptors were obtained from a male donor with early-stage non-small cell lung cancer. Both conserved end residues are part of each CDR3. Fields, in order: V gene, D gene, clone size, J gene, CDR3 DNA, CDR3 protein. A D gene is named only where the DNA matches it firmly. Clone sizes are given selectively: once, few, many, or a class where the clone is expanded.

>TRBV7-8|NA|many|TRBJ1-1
TGTGCCAGCAGCCCAAAACAGCTTTATATGAACACTGAAGCTTTCTTT
CASSPKQLYMNTEAFF
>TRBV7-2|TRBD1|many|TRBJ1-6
TGTGCCAGCAGCTCGGGGGACAGGGTTTATAATTCACCCCTCCACTTT
CASSSGDRVYNSPLHF
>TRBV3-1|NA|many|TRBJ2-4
TGTGCCAGCAGCCAAATGAGGGTAGCCAAAAACATTCAGTACTTC
CASSQMRVAKNIQYF
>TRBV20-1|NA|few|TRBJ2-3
TGCAGTGCTAGTCTGGTGGCTCAAAAAAACACAGATACGCAGTATTTT
CSASLVAQKNTDTQYF
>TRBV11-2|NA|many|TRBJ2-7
TGTGCCAGCAGCTCACCAGGGGTGGGCGAGCAGTACTTC
CASSSPGVGEQYF
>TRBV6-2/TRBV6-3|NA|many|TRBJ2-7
TGTGCCAGCAGTTACTCCACCGCCAGCGGCTACGAGCAGTACTTC
CASSYSTASGYEQYF
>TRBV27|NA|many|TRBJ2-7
TGTGCCAGCAGTTTCCTTGAGGCAGGGAGGAAGAACGAGCAGTACTTC
CASSFLEAGRKNEQYF
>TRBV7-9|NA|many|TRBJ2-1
TGTGCCAGCAGCTTAGACTTGGGCCCTTCTTTCTTC
CASSLDLGPSFF
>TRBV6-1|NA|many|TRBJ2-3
TGTGCCAGCAGTGATTCGGGCAGCGACACAGATACGCAGTATTTT
CASSDSGSDTDTQYF
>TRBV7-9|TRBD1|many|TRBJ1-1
TGTGCCAGCAGCTACAGGGGCACTGAAGCTTTCTTT
CASSYRGTEAFF
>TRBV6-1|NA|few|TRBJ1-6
TGTGCCAGCAGTGAAGCCGGGGATCGCTATAATTCACCCCTCCACTTT
CASSEAGDRYNSPLHF
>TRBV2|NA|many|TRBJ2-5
TGTGCCGGTAAACAGACCCACGTCGTGGAGACCCAGTACTTC
CAGKQTHVVETQYF
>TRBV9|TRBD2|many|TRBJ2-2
TGTGCCAGCAGCGTAGCCGGACTAGCGGGAATGAACACCGGGGAGCTGTTTTTT
CASSVAGLAGMNTGELFF
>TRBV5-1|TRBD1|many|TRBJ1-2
TGCGCCAGCAGCTTGGTACCCGGGACAGACTATGGCTACACCTTC
CASSLVPGTDYGYTF
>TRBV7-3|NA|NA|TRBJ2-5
TGTGCCAGCAGCTTAGGGGAATGGAGGTTTGGTAAAGAGACCCAGTACTTC
CASSLGEWRFGKETQYF
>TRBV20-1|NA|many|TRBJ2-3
TGCAGTGCTAGAGCCCTTGCACAGGGAGAGGCAGATACGCAGTATTTT
CSARALAQGEADTQYF
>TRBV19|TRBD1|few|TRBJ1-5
TGTGCCAGTAGCCAAGACAGGGGGTATCAGCCCCAGCATTTT
CASSQDRGYQPQHF
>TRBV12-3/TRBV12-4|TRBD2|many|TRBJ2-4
TGTGCCAGCAGTAAGACTAGCCCCAAAAACATTCAGTACTTC
CASSKTSPKNIQYF
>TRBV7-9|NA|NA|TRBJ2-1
TGTGCCAGCACCTCTTCCGGGACTGCCTCCTACAATGAGCAGTTCTTC
CASTSSGTASYNEQFF
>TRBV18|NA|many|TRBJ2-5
TGTGCCAGCTCCCCCCCGGGGCAAGAGACCCAGTACTTC
CASSPPGQETQYF
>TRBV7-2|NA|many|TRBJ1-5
TGTGCCAGCAGCTTAGCTAACGGCTACGGGCCCCAGCATTTT
CASSLANGYGPQHF
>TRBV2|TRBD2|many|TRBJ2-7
TGTGCCAGCAGTGAAGCGGGAGGGATCTACGAGCAGTACTTC
CASSEAGGIYEQYF
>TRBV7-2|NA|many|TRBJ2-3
TGTGCCAGCAGCTTAGGGGGGCTATCGGCAGATACGCAGTATTTT
CASSLGGLSADTQYF
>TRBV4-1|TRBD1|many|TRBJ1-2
TGCGCCAGCAGCCAAGATGGACAGGGCAACTATGGCTACACCTTC
CASSQDGQGNYGYTF
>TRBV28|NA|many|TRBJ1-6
TGTGCCAGCAGATCAATGGGGGATTCACCCCTCCACTTT
CASRSMGDSPLHF
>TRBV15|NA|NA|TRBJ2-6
TGTGCCACCAGCAGGAGGGAGAGCTCTGGGGCCAACGTCCTGACTTTC
CATSRRESSGANVLTF
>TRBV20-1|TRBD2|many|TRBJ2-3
TGCAGTGCCGAGACTAGCGGCTCGGATACGCAGTATTTT
CSAETSGSDTQYF
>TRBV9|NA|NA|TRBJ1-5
TGTGCCAGCAGCGTAGGAGGGGGTGCCGAGCAGCCCCAGCATTTT
CASSVGGGAEQPQHF
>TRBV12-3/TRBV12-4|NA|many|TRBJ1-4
TGTGCCAGCAGTTTATTTGGGGGCTCTAATGAAAAACTGTTTTTT
CASSLFGGSNEKLFF
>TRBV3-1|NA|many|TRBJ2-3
TGTGCCAGCAGCCAAGATCGGCCCACAGATACGCAGTATTTT
CASSQDRPTDTQYF
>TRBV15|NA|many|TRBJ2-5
TGTGCCACCAGCAGAGTAACAGGGTGGGATGAGACCCAGTACTTC
CATSRVTGWDETQYF
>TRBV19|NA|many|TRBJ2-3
TGTGCCAGTAGTCCAGGACAGTTCACAGATACGCAGTATTTT
CASSPGQFTDTQYF
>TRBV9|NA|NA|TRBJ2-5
TGTGCCAGCAGCCCCGGACTCAAAGAGACCCAGTACTTC
CASSPGLKETQYF
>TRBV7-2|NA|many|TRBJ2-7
TGTGCCAGCAGCTTAGCCGTGACAGAGAAATCGCAGTACTTC
CASSLAVTEKSQYF
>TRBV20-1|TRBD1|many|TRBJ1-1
TGCAGTGCAACGGACAGGTGGAACACTGAAGCTTTCTTT
CSATDRWNTEAFF
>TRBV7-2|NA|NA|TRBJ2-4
TGTGCCAGCAGCGAGGAAGCCCGATTAGCCAAAAATATTCAGTACTTC
CASSEEARLAKNIQYF
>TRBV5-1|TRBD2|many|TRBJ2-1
TGCGCCAGCAGTCGACTAGCGGGGGACAATGAGCAGTTCTTC
CASSRLAGDNEQFF
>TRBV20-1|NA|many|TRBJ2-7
TGCAGTGCCCCTGAAGTGAATACTGGGAGAGGCGAGCAGTACTTC
CSAPEVNTGRGEQYF
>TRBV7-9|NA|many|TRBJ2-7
TGTGCCAGCAGCTTCCGGACTGTTGAGGGAACCTACGAGCAGTACTTC
CASSFRTVEGTYEQYF
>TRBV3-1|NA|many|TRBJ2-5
TGTGCCAGCAGCCAAGTGCGGGAGACAGGGGAGACCCAGTACTTC
CASSQVRETGETQYF
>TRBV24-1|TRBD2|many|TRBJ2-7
TGTGCCACCAGTGATTTAGACGGGAGGGCCGACTACGAGCAGTACTTC
CATSDLDGRADYEQYF
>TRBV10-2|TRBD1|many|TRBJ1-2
TGCGCCAGCCGGCCTACAGGGGGTAACTATGGCTACACCTTC
CASRPTGGNYGYTF
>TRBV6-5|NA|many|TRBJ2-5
TGTGCCAGCAGTTACACTGGCCCAGAGACCCAGTACTTC
CASSYTGPETQYF
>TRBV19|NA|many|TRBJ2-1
TGTGCCAGTAGTATAGGACTAGAAGGGTATGAGCAGTTCTTC
CASSIGLEGYEQFF
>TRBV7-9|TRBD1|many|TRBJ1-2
TGTGCCAGCAGTAATTACAGGGGTTATGGCTACACCTTC
CASSNYRGYGYTF
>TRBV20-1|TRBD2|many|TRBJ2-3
TGCAGTGCTCGACTAGCGGGTAGCACAGATACGCAGTATTTT
CSARLAGSTDTQYF
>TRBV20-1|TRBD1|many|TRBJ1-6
TGCAGTGCTGGACCAAGGGGGCAAGTTAATTCACCCCTCCACTTT
CSAGPRGQVNSPLHF
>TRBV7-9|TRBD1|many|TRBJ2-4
TGTGCCAGCAGCTCCGGGACAGGGGGTAACATTCAGTACTTC
CASSSGTGGNIQYF
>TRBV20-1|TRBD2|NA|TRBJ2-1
TGCAGTGCTAGAGAATCCCTAGCGGGATTTAGCTCCTACAATGAGCAGTTCTTC
CSARESLAGFSSYNEQFF
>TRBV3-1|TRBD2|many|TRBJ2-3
TGTGCCAGCAGCCAAGGAGCGGGAGGGCGGACAGATACGCAGTATTTT
CASSQGAGGRTDTQYF
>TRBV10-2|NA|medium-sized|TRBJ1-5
TGCGCCAGCAGTCCTGACAGCCGCAATCAGCCCCAGCATTTT
CASSPDSRNQPQHF
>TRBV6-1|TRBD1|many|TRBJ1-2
TGTGCCAGCAGTGGTGCATACCGGGACAGATCGACCTACTATGGCTACACCTTC
CASSGAYRDRSTYYGYTF
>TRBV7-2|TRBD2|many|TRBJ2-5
TGTGCCAGCAGCTCCGGGGGAGGGGCCGGGGAGACCCAGTACTTC
CASSSGGGAGETQYF
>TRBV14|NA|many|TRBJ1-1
TGTGCCAGCAGCCAAGAATTCGGCAGGGCGAACACTGAAGCTTTCTTT
CASSQEFGRANTEAFF
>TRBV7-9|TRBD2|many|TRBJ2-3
TGTGCCAGCAGCTTAGGGTCTGGACTAGCGGGGAGCACAGATACGCAGTATTTT
CASSLGSGLAGSTDTQYF
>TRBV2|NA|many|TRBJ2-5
TGTGCCAGCAGCGCCTATCGAGGGGTCGAGACCCAGTACTTC
CASSAYRGVETQYF
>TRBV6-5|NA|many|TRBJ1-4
TGTGCCAGCAGTTACGGCAGGTTATCAACTAATGAAAAACTGTTTTTT
CASSYGRLSTNEKLFF